This entry concerns a single TCR beta chain. Its specificity is unknown. The table came from immunoSEQ multiplex PCR; TCRdb's copy has only in-frame clones and leaves some out. This sample has roughly 50,000 clones, with less than 85% found just once. The germline CDR1 and CDR2 sequences are SEHNR and FQNEAQ (reference sequence). This CDR3 has 15 amino acids. Trimming at V came to 5 bases and at J to 8 bases, leaving 5 bases not matched to a gene. Every patient had relapsed following autologous stem cell transplantation, and cohorts differed in brentuximab vedotin exposure. Progressive disease, partial response or complete response was each patient's best response. The sample originates from a study of PD-1 blockade in classical Hodgkin lymphoma. Points from the study as a whole: Those patients who began receiving nivolumab less than 1 year after ASCT had lower diversity, and they were excluded. The drivers behind the repertoire differences, possibly disease activity or prior therapy, remain undefined.

This rearrangement joins TRBV7-9 to TRBJ2-1, with TRBD2 matching 14 bases. The receptor was derived from a human donor with classical Hodgkin lymphoma. The starting material was peripheral blood mononuclear cells (PBMCs), obtained before the second cycle of nivolumab. This CDR3 is CASSTGTSGSDEQFF. The CDR3 DNA sequence: TGTGCCAGCAGCACGGGGACTAGCGGGAGCGATGAGCAGTTCTTC.